A selection of T cell receptor beta chains follows, all from one sample in a study of cytomegalovirus exposure and HLA in healthy donors. Method: immunoSEQ multiplex PCR; TCRdb's copy keeps in-frame clones and lacks some. The sample includes about 130,000 clones, about 74% seen only once; the top ten take approximately 5.4%. Source material: PBMCs. Receptors originate from a woman aged 50 to 60 in good health and CMV-seropositive. CDR3s leave out the opening cysteine and the closing phenylalanine or tryptophan. The D gene is left open where the match is weak.

ASSQNPGRDTQY,TRBJ2-3,NA,TRBV4-3
ASSLGPRGHNQPQH,TRBJ1-5,NA,TRBV7-9
ASSSQGAGELF,TRBJ2-2,NA,TRBV5-1
ASSARDTISGANVLT,TRBJ2-6,NA,TRBV7-2
ASSFQGIGYT,TRBJ1-2,NA,TRBV28
ASSLDLAGANVLT,TRBJ2-6,NA,TRBV5-1
AWSKGDTDTQY,TRBJ2-3,NA,TRBV30
ASSFHYEQY,TRBJ2-7,NA,TRBV5-8
ASSFIGGGETQY,TRBJ2-5,TRBD2,TRBV11-2
ASSPVLTSGANVLT,TRBJ2-6,NA,TRBV18
ASRGGAGGYT,TRBJ1-2,TRBD1,TRBV27
ASSPGGASGAPDTQY,TRBJ2-3,TRBD2,TRBV4-2
ASSILGTASNQPQH,TRBJ1-5,TRBD1,TRBV19
ASSPGGEWNEQF,TRBJ2-1,TRBD1,TRBV6-5
ASSYGAGGKNGYP,TRBJ1-2,NA,TRBV5-1
ASSSLEQY,TRBJ2-7,NA,TRBV11-2
ASSRTGSVETQY,TRBJ2-5,TRBD1,TRBV2
ASSSVTSEDTQY,TRBJ2-3,TRBD2,TRBV6-5
ASSLRGTGGTDTQY,TRBJ2-3,TRBD2,TRBV7-2
ASSGGQGSEPQH,TRBJ1-5,TRBD1,TRBV5-6
ASQTGSSTDTQY,TRBJ2-3,NA,TRBV7-2
ASSSLAAVNTYEQY,TRBJ2-7,NA,TRBV7-6
ASSQDGPRGTRTDTQY,TRBJ2-3,NA,TRBV14
SGGSQHSDTIY,TRBJ1-3,NA,TRBV29-1
ASSLAWGLPYNEQF,TRBJ2-1,NA,TRBV5-1
ASSQQVWTGSDGELF,TRBJ2-2,TRBD1,TRBV4-1